The rows below give T cell receptor beta chains drawn from one sample of a study of blood T cell repertoires in COVID-19. Method: immunoSEQ multiplex PCR; TCRdb's copy keeps in-frame clones and lacks some. The repertoire has around 150,000 clones, roughly 90% of them found once; the top ten carry 5% to 8.5%. Sample: PBMCs or T cells enriched from blood (not recorded which). The receptor set was obtained from a woman between 45 and 60 years old who had recovered from COVID-19. CDR3s include the opening cysteine and the closing phenylalanine or tryptophan. A D gene is named only where the DNA matches it firmly. Expanded clones are given a class, and other clones once, few, many or no size at all.

clone_size: -; v_call: TRBV7-9; j_call: TRBJ1-1; d_call: -; cdr3_aa: CASSPDGTPNTEAFF; cdr3_nt: TGTGCCAGCAGCCCAGACGGGACACCGAACACTGAAGCTTTCTTT
clone_size: few; v_call: TRBV27; j_call: TRBJ1-5; d_call: -; cdr3_aa: CASSWQDIQPQHF; cdr3_nt: TGTGCCAGCAGTTGGCAGGATATACAGCCCCAGCATTTT
clone_size: -; v_call: TRBV6-5; j_call: TRBJ2-3; d_call: -; cdr3_aa: CASSYLGGTDTQYF; cdr3_nt: TGTGCCAGCAGTTACTTGGGGGGAACAGATACGCAGTATTTT
clone_size: -; v_call: TRBV18; j_call: TRBJ1-1; d_call: -; cdr3_aa: CASSQAEEAFF; cdr3_nt: TGTGCCAGCTCCCAAGCGGAGGAGGCTTTCTTT
clone_size: -; v_call: TRBV7-2; j_call: TRBJ2-4; d_call: -; cdr3_aa: CASSLASTGVAKNIQYF; cdr3_nt: TGTGCCAGCAGCTTAGCGAGCACGGGGGTGGCCAAAAACATTCAGTACTTC
clone_size: -; v_call: TRBV9; j_call: TRBJ1-2; d_call: -; cdr3_aa: CASSVGEGHYGYTF; cdr3_nt: TGTGCCAGCAGCGTAGGGGAGGGCCACTATGGCTACACCTTC
clone_size: -; v_call: TRBV6-5; j_call: TRBJ2-7; d_call: -; cdr3_aa: CASSYSTGAASYEQYF; cdr3_nt: TGTGCCAGCAGTTACTCGACAGGCGCAGCATCCTACGAGCAGTACTTC
clone_size: -; v_call: TRBV5-5; j_call: TRBJ1-1; d_call: -; cdr3_aa: CASSYISRPNTEAFF; cdr3_nt: TGTGCCAGCAGCTATATATCTCGTCCGAACACTGAAGCTTTCTTT
clone_size: -; v_call: TRBV6-5; j_call: TRBJ1-1; d_call: -; cdr3_aa: CASSTRGGTEAFF; cdr3_nt: TGTGCCAGCAGTACCCGGGGAGGGACTGAAGCTTTCTTT
clone_size: -; v_call: TRBV2; j_call: TRBJ2-3; d_call: -; cdr3_aa: CASSMYSADTQYF; cdr3_nt: TGTGCCAGCAGCATGTACAGTGCAGATACGCAGTATTTT
clone_size: -; v_call: TRBV7-2; j_call: TRBJ2-1; d_call: -; cdr3_aa: CASSLMWLEANEQFF; cdr3_nt: TGTGCCAGCAGCTTAATGTGGTTAGAAGCCAATGAGCAGTTCTTC
clone_size: -; v_call: TRBV19; j_call: TRBJ2-7; d_call: -; cdr3_aa: CASSQESITYEQYF; cdr3_nt: TGTGCCAGTAGTCAGGAATCGATAACTTACGAGCAGTACTTC
clone_size: -; v_call: TRBV25-1; j_call: TRBJ1-6; d_call: TRBD1; cdr3_aa: CASRALGQGGSPLHF; cdr3_nt: TGTGCCAGCAGGGCTTTGGGACAGGGAGGCTCACCCCTCCACTTT
clone_size: -; v_call: TRBV30; j_call: TRBJ1-1; d_call: TRBD1; cdr3_aa: CACIQGALAFF; cdr3_nt: TGTGCCTGCATACAGGGGGCCTTAGCTTTCTTT
clone_size: -; v_call: TRBV19; j_call: TRBJ1-5; d_call: -; cdr3_aa: CASSMRGRGSNQPQHF; cdr3_nt: TGTGCCAGTAGTATGCGGGGGCGCGGTAGCAATCAGCCCCAGCATTTT